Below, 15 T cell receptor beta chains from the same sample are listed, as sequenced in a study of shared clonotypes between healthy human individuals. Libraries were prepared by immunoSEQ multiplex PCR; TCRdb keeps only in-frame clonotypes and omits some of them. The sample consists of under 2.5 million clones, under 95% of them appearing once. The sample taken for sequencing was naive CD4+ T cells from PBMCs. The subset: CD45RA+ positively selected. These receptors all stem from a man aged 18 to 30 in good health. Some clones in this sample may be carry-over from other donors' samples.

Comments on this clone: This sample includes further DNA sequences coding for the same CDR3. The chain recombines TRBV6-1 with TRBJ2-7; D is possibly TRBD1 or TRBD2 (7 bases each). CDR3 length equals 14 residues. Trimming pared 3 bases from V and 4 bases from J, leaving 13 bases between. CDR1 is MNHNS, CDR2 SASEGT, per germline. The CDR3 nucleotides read TGTGCCAGCAGTGAGGGGGGGACAGTTTACGAGCAGTACTTC. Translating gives CASSEGGTVYEQYF.

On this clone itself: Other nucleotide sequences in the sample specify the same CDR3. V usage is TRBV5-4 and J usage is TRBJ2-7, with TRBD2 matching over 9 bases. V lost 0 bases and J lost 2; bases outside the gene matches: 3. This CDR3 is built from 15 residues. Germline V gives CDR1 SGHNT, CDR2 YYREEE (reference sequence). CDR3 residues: CASSLGAGGPYEQYF. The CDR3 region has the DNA TGTGCCAGCAGCTTGGGGGCGGGAGGGCCCTACGAGCAGTACTTC.

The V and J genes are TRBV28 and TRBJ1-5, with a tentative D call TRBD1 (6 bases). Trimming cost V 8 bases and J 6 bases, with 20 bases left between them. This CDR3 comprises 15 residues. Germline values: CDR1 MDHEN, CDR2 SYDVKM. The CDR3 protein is CASFPLGAAGQPQHF. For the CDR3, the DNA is TGTGCCAGCTTCCCGTTGGGGGCCGCCGGTCAGCCCCAGCATTTT.

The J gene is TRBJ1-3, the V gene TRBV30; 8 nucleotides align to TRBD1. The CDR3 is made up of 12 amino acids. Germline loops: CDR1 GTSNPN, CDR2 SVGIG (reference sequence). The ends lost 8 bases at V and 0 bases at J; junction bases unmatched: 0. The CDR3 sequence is CAGTGSGNTIYF. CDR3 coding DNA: TGTGCCGGGACAGGCTCTGGAAACACCATATATTTT.

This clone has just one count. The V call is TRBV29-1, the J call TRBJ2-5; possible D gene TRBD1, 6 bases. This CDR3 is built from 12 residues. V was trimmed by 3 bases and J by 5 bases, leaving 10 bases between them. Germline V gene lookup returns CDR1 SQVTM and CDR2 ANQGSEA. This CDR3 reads CSVDAGVETQYF. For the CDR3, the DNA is TGCAGCGTTGACGCAGGGGTCGAGACCCAGTACTTC.

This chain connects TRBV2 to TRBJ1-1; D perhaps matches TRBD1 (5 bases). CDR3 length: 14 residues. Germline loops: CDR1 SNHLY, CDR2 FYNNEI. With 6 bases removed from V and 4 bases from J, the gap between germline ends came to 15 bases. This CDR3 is CASRSEGARTEAFF. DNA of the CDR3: TGTGCCAGCAGGTCCGAAGGGGCGCGCACTGAAGCTTTCTTT.

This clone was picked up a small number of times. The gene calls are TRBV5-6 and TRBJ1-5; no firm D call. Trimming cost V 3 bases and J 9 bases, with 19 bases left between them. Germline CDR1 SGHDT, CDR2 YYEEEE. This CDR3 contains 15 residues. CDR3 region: CASSSGGQLQGPQHF. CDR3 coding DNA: TGTGCCAGCAGCTCGGGTGGGCAGCTTCAAGGGCCCCAGCATTTT. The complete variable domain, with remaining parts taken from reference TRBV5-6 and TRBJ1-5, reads DAGVTQSPTHLIKTRGQQVTLRCSPKSGHDTVSWYQQALGQGPQFIFQYYEEEERQRGNFPDRFSGHQFPNYSSELNVNALLLGDSALYLCASSSGGQLQGPQHFGDGTRLSIL.

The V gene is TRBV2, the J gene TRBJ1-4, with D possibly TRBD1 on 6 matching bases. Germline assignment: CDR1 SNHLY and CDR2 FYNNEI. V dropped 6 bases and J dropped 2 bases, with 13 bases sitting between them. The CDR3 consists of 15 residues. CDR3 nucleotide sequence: TGTGCCAGCAGGGGGACATCCCCTACTAATGAAAAACTGTTTTTT. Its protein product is CASRGTSPTNEKLFF.

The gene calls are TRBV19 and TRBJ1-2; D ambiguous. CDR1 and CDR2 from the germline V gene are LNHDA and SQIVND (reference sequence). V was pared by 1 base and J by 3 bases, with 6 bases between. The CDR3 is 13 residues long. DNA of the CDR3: TGTGCCAGTAGTATAGTGGCAGACTATGGCTACACCTTC. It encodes CASSIVADYGYTF.

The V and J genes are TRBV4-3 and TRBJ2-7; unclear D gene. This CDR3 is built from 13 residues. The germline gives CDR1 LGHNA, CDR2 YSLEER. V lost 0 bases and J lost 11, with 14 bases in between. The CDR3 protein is CASSQDLGKREYF. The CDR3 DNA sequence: TGCGCCAGCAGCCAAGATCTTGGGAAACGGGAGTACTTC.

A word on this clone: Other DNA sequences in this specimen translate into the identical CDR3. The DNA of the CDR3 is TGTGCCATCAGCGCAGCCTACAATGAGCAGTTCTTC. Translating it yields CAISAAYNEQFF. V is TRBV10-3 and J is TRBJ2-1, with no clear D. The CDR3 runs 12 residues. Germline lookup yields CDR1 ENHRY and CDR2 SYGVKD. V gave up 6 bases and J gave up 2 bases, with 5 bases separating them.

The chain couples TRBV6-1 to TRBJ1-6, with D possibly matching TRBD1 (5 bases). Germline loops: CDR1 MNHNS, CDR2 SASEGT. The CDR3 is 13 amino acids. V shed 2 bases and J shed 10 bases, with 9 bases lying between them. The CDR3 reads CASSEQGDSPLHF. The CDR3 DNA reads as TGTGCCAGCAGTGAACAGGGTGACTCACCCCTCCACTTT.

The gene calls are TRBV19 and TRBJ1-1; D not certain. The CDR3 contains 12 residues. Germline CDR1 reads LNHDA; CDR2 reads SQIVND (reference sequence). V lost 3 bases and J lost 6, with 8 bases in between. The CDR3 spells CASSIPSAEAFF. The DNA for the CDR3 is TGTGCCAGTAGTATTCCATCCGCTGAAGCTTTCTTT.

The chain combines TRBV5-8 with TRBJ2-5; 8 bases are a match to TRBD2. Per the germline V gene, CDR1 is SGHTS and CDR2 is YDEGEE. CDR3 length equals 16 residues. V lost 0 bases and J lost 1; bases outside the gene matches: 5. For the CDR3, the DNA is TGTGCCAGCAGCTTGGGAGTAGCGGGGCTCCAAGAGACCCAGTACTTC. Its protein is CASSLGVAGLQETQYF.

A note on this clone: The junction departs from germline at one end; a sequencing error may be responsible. The chain's CDR3 is CASSPPSSGRVTGELFF. The DNA for the CDR3 is TGCGCCAGCAGCCCTCCTTCTAGCGGGAGGGTGACCGGGGAGTTGTTTTTT. This chain uses TRBV5-1 with TRBJ2-2; 12 bases align to TRBD2. This CDR3 is built from 17 residues. The V gene's germline CDR1 is SGHRS and CDR2 YFSETQ.